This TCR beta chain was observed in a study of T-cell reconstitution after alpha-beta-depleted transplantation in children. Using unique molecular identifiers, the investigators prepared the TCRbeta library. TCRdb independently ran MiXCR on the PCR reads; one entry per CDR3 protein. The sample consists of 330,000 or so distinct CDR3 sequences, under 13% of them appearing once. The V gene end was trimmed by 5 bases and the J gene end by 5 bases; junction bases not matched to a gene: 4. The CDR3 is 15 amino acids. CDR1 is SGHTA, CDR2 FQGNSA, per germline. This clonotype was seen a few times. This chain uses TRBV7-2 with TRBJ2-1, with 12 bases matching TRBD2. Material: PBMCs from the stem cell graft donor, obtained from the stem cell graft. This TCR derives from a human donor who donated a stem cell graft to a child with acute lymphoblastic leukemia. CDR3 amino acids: CASSPWTSGNNEQFF. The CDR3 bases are TGTGCCAGCAGCCCCTGGACTAGCGGGAACAATGAGCAGTTCTTC.